This TCR beta chain is drawn from a study of a mutant IDH1 vaccine in newly diagnosed glioma. The table lists this clone with a count of one. Its specificity is not known. The CDR3 covers 13 residues. Trimming removed 4 bases at V and 8 bases at J, with 15 bases between. Germline lookup yields CDR1 SGDLS and CDR2 YYNGEE. Only in-frame clones appear in the TCRdb table, and some are missing; sequencing was by immunoSEQ multiplex PCR. In the table there are approximately 57,000 clones, roughly 81% of which are singletons. As for time point: week 23, last vaccination. Doses comprised 300 ug of mutant IDH1 20-mer peptide each, plus topical imiquimod.

Sequences were derived from PBMCs, sampled from a glioma patient whose treatment included an IDH1 peptide vaccine. V usage is TRBV9 and J usage is TRBJ1-2, with D tentatively TRBD1 (5 bases). The TCR was taken from a woman between 35 and 50 years old with glioma. Some clones in this sample may be carry-over from other donors' samples. CDR3 DNA sequence: TGTGCCAGCAGCCAAGGGCAGGGAGGGGGCTACACCTTC. Its translation is CASSQGQGGGYTF.